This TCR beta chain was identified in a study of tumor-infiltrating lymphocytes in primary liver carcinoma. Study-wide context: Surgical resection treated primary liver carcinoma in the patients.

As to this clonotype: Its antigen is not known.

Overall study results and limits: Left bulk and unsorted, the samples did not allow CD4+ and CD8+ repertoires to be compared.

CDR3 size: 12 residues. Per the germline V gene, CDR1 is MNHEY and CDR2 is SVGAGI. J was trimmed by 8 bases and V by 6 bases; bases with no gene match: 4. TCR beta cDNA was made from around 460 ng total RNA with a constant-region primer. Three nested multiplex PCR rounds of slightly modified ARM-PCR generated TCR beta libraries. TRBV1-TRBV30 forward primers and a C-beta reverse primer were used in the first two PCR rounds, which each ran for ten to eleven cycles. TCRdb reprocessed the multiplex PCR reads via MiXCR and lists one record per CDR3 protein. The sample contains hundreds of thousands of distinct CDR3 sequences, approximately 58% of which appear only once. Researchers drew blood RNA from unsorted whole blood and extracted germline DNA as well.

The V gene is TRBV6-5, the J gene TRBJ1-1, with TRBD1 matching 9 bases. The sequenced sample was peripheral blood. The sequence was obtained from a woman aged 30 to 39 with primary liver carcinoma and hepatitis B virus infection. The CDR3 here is CASRRGTGEAFF. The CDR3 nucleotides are TGTGCCAGCAGACGTGGGACAGGGGAAGCTTTCTTT.